Below are 10 T cell receptor beta chains sequenced from a single sample in a study of blood T cell repertoires in COVID-19. Generated by immunoSEQ multiplex PCR, the TCRdb table keeps only in-frame clones and is missing some. Among 110,000 or so clones, 75% to 85% were seen once, and the ten largest hold roughly a tenth. The sequenced material came from peripheral blood. These receptors were obtained from a woman in her sixties or seventies with acute or convalescent COVID-19.

V and J are TRBV27 and TRBJ2-7; 9 positions agree with TRBD2. The junction had 11 bases not matched to a gene; V was cut back by 7 bases and J by 4 bases. CDR3 length: 15 residues. The germline CDR1 and CDR2 sequences are MNHEY and SMNVEV (reference sequence). The CDR3 is CASTPSISGSYEQYF. In nucleotides, the CDR3 is TGTGCCAGCACTCCTTCCATTAGCGGGAGTTACGAGCAGTACTTC.

The V gene is TRBV6-5, the J gene TRBJ2-1; 7 bases align to TRBD2. V lost 5 bases and J lost 5; bases outside the gene matches: 6. The CDR3 runs to 14 residues. CDR1 MNHEY and CDR2 SVGAGI come from the germline V gene. CDR3 in DNA: TGTGCCAGCAGTAAGCTAACTAGCGACAATGAGCAGTTCTTC. Residues: CASSKLTSDNEQFF.

The V call is TRBV7-9, the J call TRBJ2-1, with 10 bases aligning to TRBD2. Germline values: CDR1 SEHNR, CDR2 FQNEAQ (reference sequence). Trimming at V came to 6 bases and at J to 7 bases, leaving 9 bases not matched to a gene. This CDR3 has 15 amino acids. The DNA for the CDR3 is TGTGCCAGCAGGAAACCGGGACTAGCGTGGAATGAGCAGTTCTTC. Protein sequence: CASRKPGLAWNEQFF.

The chain couples TRBV9 to TRBJ1-3; weak D call: TRBD1 (6 bases). The CDR3 runs 15 residues. The V end was cut by 0 bases, the J end by 9 bases, with 16 bases between. Germline assignment: CDR1 SGDLS and CDR2 YYNGEE. This CDR3 reads CASSVAGGTHSTIYF. The CDR3 DNA reads as TGTGCCAGCAGCGTAGCGGGGGGCACCCACAGCACCATATATTTT.

J is TRBJ1-4 and V is TRBV18; the match to TRBD1 covers 7 bases. CDR1 and CDR2 (germline): KGHSH, LQKENI. The CDR3 consists of 13 residues. Unmatched junction bases numbered 7, after V lost 3 bases and J lost 12 bases. The CDR3 nucleotides read TGTGCCAGCTCACCCCAGACAGGGAAGGAACTGTTTTTT. As protein: CASSPQTGKELFF.

This chain uses TRBV6-2 or TRBV6-3 with TRBJ2-5, with 8 bases identical to TRBD2. Germline V lookup: CDR1 MNHEY, CDR2 SVGEGT. V lost 6 bases, J lost 7 bases, and 10 bases stayed unmatched. CDR3 length equals 14 residues. The CDR3 DNA sequence: TGTGCCAGCAGCCCGGGACTAGGCTTAGGGACCCAGTACTTC. Amino acid sequence: CASSPGLGLGTQYF.

The chain joins TRBV11-3 to TRBJ1-2; possible D gene TRBD1, 5 bases. The CDR3 totals 13 residues. The V and J ends lost 1 base and 7 bases respectively, with 10 bases between them. Germline loops: CDR1 SGHNT, CDR2 YENEEA. The CDR3 here is CASSLGAGLGYTF. CDR3 sequence (DNA): TGTGCCAGCAGCTTAGGAGCGGGGCTTGGCTACACCTTC.

This clone was counted a few times. The CDR3 loop reads CASSLDSDNQPQHF. The CDR3 nucleotides are TGTGCCAGCAGCCTCGACAGTGACAATCAGCCCCAGCATTTT. The J gene is TRBJ1-5, the V gene TRBV5-8; tentative D call: TRBD1 (5 bases). The ends were cut back, 4 bases at V and 3 bases at J, with 11 bases in the middle. Germline CDR1 and CDR2: SGHTS and YDEGEE. This CDR3 is built from 14 residues.

This clone was seen a handful of times. The rearrangement links TRBV5-1 to TRBJ1-2; no clear D. The V end was cut by 0 bases, the J end by 2 bases, with 5 bases between. Germline loops: CDR1 SGHRS, CDR2 YFSETQ. CDR3 length: 13 residues. Here the CDR3 reads CASSLGRNYGYTF. The CDR3 nucleotides are TGCGCCAGCAGCTTGGGCAGGAACTATGGCTACACCTTC.

This chain links TRBV6-1 with TRBJ2-1, with a possible D match to TRBD1 (6 bases). Trimming removed 2 bases from V and 2 bases from J, with 13 bases in between. The CDR3 consists of 16 residues. Germline assignment: CDR1 MNHNS and CDR2 SASEGT. CDR3 protein: CASSELRRGTYNEQFF. The DNA of the CDR3 is TGTGCCAGCAGTGAATTACGAAGGGGGACCTACAATGAGCAGTTCTTC.